Reported below is one TCR beta chain. It lacks a known antigen. The cohort comprised approximately 700 healthy bone marrow donors. At the time of sampling, every cohort member was nominally healthy, though immune exposures that went unrecorded were likely present. The donor was CMV seronegative and was included in the group of a few hundred seronegative cohort members. A peripheral blood sample was collected from each donor, and TCR beta sequencing was performed on peripheral blood mononuclear cells. The Qiagen DNeasy Blood Extraction Kit was used to extract genomic DNA from the blood cell samples. This sample was taken from a study of cytomegalovirus exposure and HLA in healthy donors (dated by TCRdb to about 2017). General notes on the study: An earlier analysis of roughly 570 of the donors reported about 280 Gb of sequence data and roughly 120 million unique TCR beta sequences obtained from around 180 million T cells. In an earlier analysis of roughly 540 of the donors, high-throughput TCR beta sequencing was used to judge whether each TCR beta V gene segment behaved as functional or pseudogenic. On average, 235,054 unique TCR beta nucleotide sequences were sequenced per donor among 398 genotyped donors of the cohort, with 15% to 20% of those sequences being non-productive. Roughly 5 DR-DQ haplotypes were handled as single units for association and clustering, since linkage in the cohort was strong. To predict cytomegalovirus infection status, the study brought together high-throughput TCR immunosequencing, statistical association of individual TCRs with disease status, and machine learning. The genetic ancestry cluster associated with self-reported Caucasian donors included over 65% of the 398 genotyped donors. A later genetic analysis used genome-wide SNP genotypes for about 60% of the roughly 700 donors, treating that subset as a discovery cohort. Alongside the repertoire data, information on donor age, sex, ethnicity and CMV serostatus was compiled. The study aimed to test whether signatures of past pathogen exposure could be identified by cataloging public T cell receptors. A later analysis re-examined previously published TCR beta repertoires from several hundred donors and added high-resolution HLA genotyping to investigate patterns of TCR occurrence. An early release covering just under 650 HLA-typed donors comprised 300 to 350 gigabases of sequencing data and 65 million to 100 million unique TCR sequences. All discovery cohort repertoires had been generated on a single sequencing platform. The later analysis used no new phenotypic data to find candidate immune exposures, relying instead on TCR beta sequences and their occurrence across donors. The T cell repertoires of 700 or so subjects were profiled by immunosequencing and related to cytomegalovirus serostatus. Typing coverage varied by locus: roughly 629-640 donors for A, B, C, DRB1 and DQB1; 500 to 550 for DQA1; 600 to 610 for DPA1; fewer than 480 for DPB1. Both class I and class II loci were covered by HLA typing, at four-digit resolution. Besides the first cohort of under 700 subjects, a separate validation cohort made up of over 95 different subjects was used. Summary of the overall study and its limitations: Several of the top co-occurrence clusters appeared to be linked to parvovirus B19, influenza, CMV and Epstein-Barr virus, according to a later analysis. Broadly in line with IMGT annotations, most TCR beta V segments showed up in productive rearrangements about 87% or about 30% of the time in an earlier analysis of several hundred of the donors. A further reported finding was that TCR beta sequences accurately predicted the HLA-A and HLA-B alleles for most subjects in the first cohort. When HLA alleles, especially DR and DQ, strongly co-occurred, TCR associations were difficult to assign to individual alleles. Roughly uniform sequencing depth across donors was assumed in presence/absence analyses, although this assumption may not hold. Compared with the roughly 700-donor mean, donors in an Asian-associated ancestry cluster had fewer N-insertions in productive TCRs, according to a later genetic analysis. Linkage disequilibrium might explain the correlated functional status among segregating V segments, but an unknown experimental factor could not be excluded. While some public TCRs were present in many individuals, most TCR sequences turned up only very rarely across donors. The cohort was sequenced for TCR beta chains only, and without alpha or paired-chain data the features that could be detected were limited. The 87-base-pair reads could not distinguish some IMGT-functional V segments, including TRBV6-2 and TRBV6-3, so those segments were excluded. In the study, 150 to 200 TCR beta chains were listed as associated with cytomegalovirus. An association between a missense DCLRE1C variant and V-gene and J-gene trimming of TCR beta chains was found in a later genetic analysis and replicated in an independent cohort. It was suggested by the authors that the approach could potentially be generalized to other disease states and immunological phenotypes. Specific HLA alleles were associated with 16,951 TCR beta sequences at a false discovery rate of 0.05 in a later analysis. The sequencing pipeline was judged likely to have produced a cluster of highly shared sequence variants as a technical artifact. Three of the identified cytomegalovirus-associated TCR beta chains were confirmed in vitro to be specific for cytomegalovirus antigens. Compared with equally common non-associated chains, HLA-associated TCR beta chains in a later analysis were more clonally expanded and had lower generation probabilities. Immune exposure information for the cohort was limited to CMV serostatus. A later analysis found that most CMV-associated TCR beta chains appeared HLA-restricted, with HLA associations seemingly driven largely by CMV exposure. Cytomegalovirus status was reported to be diagnosed by the classifier with high specificity and sensitivity in both the original and validation cohorts. Because counts were too low, more than 15 rarely observed V segments, including chromosome 9 orphons, were excluded from the earlier analysis of 587 of the donors. In a later analysis, the rate of TCR association differed among HLA loci, with DRB1 alleles having the most associated TCRs and HLA-C alleles having the fewest. Because HLA typing was missing for some donors at each locus, association tests included only the typed subset.

According to the germline V gene, CDR1 reads SGHDT and CDR2 reads YYEEEE. Unmatched junction bases come to 3, with V trimmed by 0 bases and J by 7 bases. The CDR3 numbers 14 residues from cysteine through phenylalanine. Of all the DNA, just the CDR3 is kept, 42 bases in frame from base 1. Libraries were prepared through the immunoSEQ multiplex PCR assay. The multiplex PCR relied on a mix of 60 forward primers for TCR Vbeta segments and 13 reverse primers for TCR Jbeta segments. The CDR3 region of rearranged TCR beta genes was amplified from genomic DNA by a multiplex PCR assay. The amplified TCR beta libraries were sequenced on the Illumina HiSeq System as 87-base-pair reads. In the authors' own workflow: A later analysis tallied 75 million to 95 million unique TCR beta chains across the 650 to 750 repertoires, and about 10 million of those chains were shared by two or more donors. Raw reads were error-corrected and collapsed into unique sequences with a nearest-neighbor algorithm that merged closely related sequences to remove PCR and sequencing errors. V, D and J gene segments were assigned by aligning CDR3 sequences to IMGT reference sequences. For a sequence to be retained, at least a six-nucleotide match to both a V gene segment and a J gene segment was required. A rearrangement was called productive if the CDR3 had no stop codons and remained in frame with V and J, and every other rearrangement was called non-productive. CDR3 was defined by IMGT convention, running from the second conserved V-encoded cysteine to the conserved J-encoded phenylalanine. The earlier analysis of about 610 of the donors excluded any sequence lacking an unambiguous match to a single V gene segment. In an earlier analysis of several hundred of the donors, V segments were called functional above 56.7% productive rearrangements and were called segregating when the between-donor standard deviation exceeded 5%. A statistical classification framework was built to diagnose cytomegalovirus status from the catalog of TCR beta chain sequences. V and J gene assignment, in a later analysis, came from comparing TCR nucleotide sequences with IMGT/GENE-DB human TR gene sequences. A later analysis assigned CDR3 sequences and most-parsimonious VDJ recombination scenarios with the TCRdist pipeline. In a later analysis, each TCR beta chain was defined by its CDR3 amino acid sequence together with its V-gene family, and reads without a unique V-gene family were excluded. A later analysis removed 500 to 600 highly shared, low-generation-probability nucleotide sequences to deal with suspected cross-contamination and a sequencing artifact. In a later analysis, a clonal expansion index for each public chain was calculated from normalized within-repertoire ranks of inferred template counts. In a later analysis, generation probabilities were computed with a VDJ recombination model fitted to out-of-frame rearrangements, and the resulting probabilities were checked against IGoR. In a later analysis, TCR-TCR, TCR-HLA and TCR-CMV co-occurrence was scored with hypergeometric tests, and a repertoire-size bias correction was applied to TCR pairs. False discovery rates were estimated in a later analysis by permuting HLA or CMV assignments 20 times. In a later analysis, co-occurring TCRs were grouped using DBSCAN, with TCRdist sequence similarity added in when clustering inside HLA-allele-positive subsets. Repertoires with fewer than 30,000 or more than 120,000 public chains were left out of co-occurrence clustering, as were about five repertoires with anomalous nucleotide sharing. TCRdb re-hosts the immuneACCESS table, in-frame sequences only. Its copies lack some clones; in the studies checked, an unresolved V gene accounts for under half of them, and the cause for the rest is not known. V and J calls and clone size are copied from that table; D and trimming were computed from the DNA. The record for this sample contains about 140,000 clones. The top ten constitute about 0.96% of the sample.

The sample taken for sequencing was PBMCs. This sequence was found in a male donor in good health and CMV-seronegative. Recombination joined TRBV5-6 with TRBJ1-4; TRBD1 aligns with 7 central bases. The CDR3 region reads CASSLERGPEKLFF. Read as DNA, the sequence is TGTGCCAGCAGCTTGGAGAGGGGGCCTGAAAAACTGTTTTTT.